This section outlines one T cell receptor (beta chain) sequence together with its context. Its target is not known. The data were taken from a study of T-cell reconstitution after alpha-beta-depleted transplantation in children. Whole-study findings and limits: Newly made T cells mostly supplied T-cell counts and diversity one year after transplant. Alpha-beta T cells about two months after transplant reportedly derived from several hundred expanded graft clones.

TCRbeta library construction was performed incorporating unique molecular identifiers. TCRdb called the PCR reads again in MiXCR, with one record for every CDR3 protein. The profile shows around 700,000 distinct CDR3 sequences, around 13% of them singletons. CDR1 and CDR2 (germline): LNHNV, YYDKDF (reference sequence). The CDR3 contains 14 residues. Trimming shortened V by 7 bases and J by 5 bases, and 14 bases separated the two germline ends. The chain is built from TRBV15 and TRBJ2-2; D unclear. This TCR derives from a girl aged 2 to 10 with congenital amegakaryocytic thrombocytopenia, due to receive a stem cell transplant. The starting material was PBMCs, obtained before TCRalphabeta/CD19-depleted stem cell transplant. CDR3 bases: TGTGCCACCACCCAGCGCGACAAGACCGGGGAGCTGTTTTTT. Protein product: CATTQRDKTGELFF.